The next 10 T cell receptor delta chains were all read from a single sample in a study of Vδ1+ human thymocytes. Study-level results: Thymic TRG and TRD repertoires appeared highly polyclonal.

Sequences come from RNA converted to cDNA by reverse transcription. CDR3 amplicons came from multiplex PCR with pooled V-gene forward and constant-region reverse primers. TCRdb applied CATT to the multiplex PCR reads for clone calling. This table has around 19,000 delta-chain clones, more than 8% appearing once. The antigens of these receptors remain unknown. Specimen: Vdelta1+ gamma-delta thymocytes from the thymus. This sample's subset: FACS-sorted CD3+ TCRalphabeta- TCRVdelta1+ TCRVdelta2- thymocytes. All receptors derive from a child younger than two who had congenital heart surgery.

This clone was seen more than once but under ten times. The rearrangement links TRDV1 to TRDJ1; tentatively, D is TRDD2 or TRDD3 (9 bases each). Germline assignment: CDR1 TSWWSYY and CDR2 QGS. The CDR3 totals 24 residues. The ends were cut back, 0 bases at V and 0 bases at J, with 35 bases in the middle. The CDR3 region has the DNA TGTGCTCTTGGGGAACTCTGGAACCTTCCTACACTACTGGGGGACCCGACTTACACCGATAAACTCATCTTT. This gives the protein CALGELWNLPTLLGDPTYTDKLIF.

The chain joins TRDV1 to TRDJ1; D is unclear. TCRdb carries no J gene annotation; the J gene was assigned here by matching the DNA with germline. CDR3 length: 18 residues. The V gene lost 2 bases and the J gene lost 0 bases, with 19 bases spanning the gap. Germline V lookup: CDR1 TSWWSYY, CDR2 QGS. CDR3 amino acids: CALGEVTGGTFYTDKLIF. The CDR3 coding sequence is TGTGCTCTTGGGGAAGTAACGGGAGGGACTTTCTACACCGATAAACTCATCTTT.

Points on this clone: Within the sample, other DNA sequences also encode this same CDR3. The chain employs TRDV1 and TRDJ1; TRDD3 aligns across 8 bases. The CDR3 spans 21 residues. Germline CDR1 TSWWSYY, CDR2 QGS. The junction had 21 bases not matched to a gene; V was cut back by 3 bases and J by 0 bases. Here the CDR3 reads CALGDPLLWVGDPSYTDKLIF. CDR3 DNA sequence: TGTGCTCTTGGGGACCCCCTTCTATGGGTGGGGGATCCCAGCTACACCGATAAACTCATCTTT.

This clone was observed a handful of times. The rearrangement links TRDV1 to TRDJ1; weak D call: TRDD3 (5 bases). Trimming shortened V by 2 bases and J by 1 base, and 14 bases separated the two germline ends. Germline values: CDR1 TSWWSYY, CDR2 QGS. This CDR3 has 16 residues. The CDR3 here is CALGEKSLGLTDKLIF. The CDR3 nucleotides are TGTGCTCTTGGGGAAAAGAGCCTGGGTCTCACCGATAAACTCATCTTT.

This clone was seen a few times. The chain combines TRDV1 with TRDJ1; the match to TRDD3 covers 8 bases. Per germline, CDR1 TSWWSYY and CDR2 QGS. Germline trimming cut 7 bases from V and 0 bases from J; bases unmatched to any gene: 13. The CDR3 covers 17 residues. This CDR3 is CALVPNTGGHYTDKLIF. In DNA, the CDR3 is TGTGCTCTTGTTCCGAATACTGGGGGTCACTACACCGATAAACTCATCTTT.

This clone was found a few times. J is TRDJ1 and V is TRDV1; D is possibly TRDD2 (7 bases). CDR1 is TSWWSYY and CDR2 is QGS in the germline V gene. This CDR3 comprises 21 residues. Trimming removed 3 bases at V and 0 bases at J, with 29 bases between. The CDR3 protein is CALGDRPSSPYGYRDTDKLIF. The CDR3 DNA follows: TGTGCTCTTGGGGATCGCCCTTCCTCGCCTTACGGATACAGGGACACCGATAAACTCATCTTT.

The chain is built from TRDV1 and TRDJ1; D might be TRDD3 (7 bases). From germline, CDR1 is TSWWSYY and CDR2 QGS. This CDR3 contains 22 residues. Trimming cost V 5 bases and J 0 bases, with 34 bases left between them. The CDR3 reads CALGNAPPTDLLGLWYTDKLIF. DNA of the CDR3: TGTGCTCTTGGGAACGCGCCTCCTACGGACTTACTGGGGCTCTGGTACACCGATAAACTCATCTTT.

The chain recombines TRDV1 with TRDJ1; 9 bases map to TRDD2. The ends lost 5 bases at V and 7 bases at J; junction bases unmatched: 20. The CDR3 is made up of 18 amino acids. Germline V gene data show CDR1 as TSWWSYY and CDR2 as QGS. The CDR3 sequence is CALGISFLRRGTPSKLIF. CDR3 DNA sequence: TGTGCTCTTGGGATCTCCTTCCTACGTAGGGGGACACCCTCTAAACTCATCTTT.

This clone was picked up a small number of times. The rearrangement joins TRDV1 to TRDJ1; the D gene is possibly TRDD2 (6 bases). CDR1 TSWWSYY and CDR2 QGS come from the germline V gene. The CDR3 is 15 residues long. V lost 4 bases, J lost 1 base, and 13 bases lay in between. DNA of the CDR3: TGTGCTCTTGGGGGTTCCTTCCACCGCACCGATAAACTCATCTTT. This codes for CALGGSFHRTDKLIF.

The chain uses TRDV1 and TRDJ2, with 7 bases aligning to TRDD2. The CDR3 sequence is 16 residues long. The J segment lost 2 bases and the V segment lost 3 bases, leaving 6 bases of the junction unmatched. CDR1 and CDR2 from the germline V gene are TSWWSYY and QGS. The CDR3 loop is CALGEPSFGLTAQLFF. The DNA for the CDR3 is TGTGCTCTTGGGGAGCCTTCCTTCGGGTTGACAGCACAACTCTTCTTT.